This T cell receptor (beta chain) derives from a study of shared clonotypes between healthy human individuals. Comment on this clone: The antigen is undetermined.

CD45RO-negative, CCR7-positively selected cells formed the naive CD8 fraction, excluding terminally differentiated effector memory CD45RA+ cells. Nashville, Tennessee was home to all donors, each a Caucasian adult. Study results and caveats: Around 5% was the fraction of naive CD4 clonotypes found shared across several donors.

Germline V gene data show CDR1 as SGHRS and CDR2 as YFSETQ. The CDR3 contains 11 residues. V was cut by 4 bases and J by 7 bases, with 6 bases left in between. Profiled with immunoSEQ multiplex PCR; TCRdb holds only in-frame clones, not every one. Seen here are hundreds of thousands of clones, 90% to 95% observed once, and the top ten hold over 0.095%. The receptor was isolated from a woman aged 25 to 39 in good health. This chain links TRBV5-1 with TRBJ2-1; D is undetermined. Sequencing was done on a sample of naive CD8+ T cells sorted from blood. The CDR3: CASSVTNEQFF. The CDR3 DNA is TGCGCCAGCAGCGTAACTAATGAGCAGTTCTTC.